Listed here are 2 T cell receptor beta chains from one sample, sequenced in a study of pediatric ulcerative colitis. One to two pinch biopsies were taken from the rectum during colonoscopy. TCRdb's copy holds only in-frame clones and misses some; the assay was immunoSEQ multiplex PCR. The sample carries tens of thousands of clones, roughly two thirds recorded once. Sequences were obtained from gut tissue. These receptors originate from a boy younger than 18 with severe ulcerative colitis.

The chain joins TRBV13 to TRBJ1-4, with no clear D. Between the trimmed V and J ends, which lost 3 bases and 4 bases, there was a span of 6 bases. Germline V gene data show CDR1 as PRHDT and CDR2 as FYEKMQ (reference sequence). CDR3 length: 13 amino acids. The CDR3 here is CASSLWGNEKLFF. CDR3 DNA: TGTGCCAGCAGCTTGTGGGGTAATGAAAAACTGTTTTTT.

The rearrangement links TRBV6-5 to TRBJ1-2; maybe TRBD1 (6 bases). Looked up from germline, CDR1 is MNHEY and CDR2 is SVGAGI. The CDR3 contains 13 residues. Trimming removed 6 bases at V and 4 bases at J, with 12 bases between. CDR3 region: CASSPHRVYGYTF. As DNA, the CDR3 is TGTGCCAGCAGCCCGCACAGGGTCTATGGCTACACCTTC.